The 18 T cell receptor beta chains listed next were all sequenced from one sample in a study of identical twins. A single record per CDR3 protein comes from TCRdb applying MiXCR to the 5' RACE reads. The sample has around 490,000 distinct CDR3 sequences; approximately 14% are singletons. The same specimen was also included in a second study, on yellow fever vaccine responses in identical twins.

Input material: CD4+ T cells sorted from blood. Receptor source: a woman under 30 in good health.

This clonotype has more than one count but fewer than ten. The chain links TRBV28 to TRBJ2-7, with a possible D match to TRBD1 (6 bases). The CDR3 has 14 residues. Germline V CDR1 and CDR2: MDHEN, SYDVKM. Trimming took 4 bases from V and 1 from J, leaving 11 bases between them. CDR3 residues: CASSSTGTSYEQYF. The CDR3 DNA reads TGTGCCAGCAGTTCCACCGGGACATCCTACGAGCAGTACTTC. Full variable domain (remainder filled in from reference TRBV28 and TRBJ2-7): DVKVTQSSRYLVKRTGEKVFLECVQDMDHENMFWYRQDPGLGLRLIYFSYDVKMKEKGDIPEGYSVSREKKERFSLILESASTNQTSMYLCASSSTGTSYEQYFGPGTRLTVT.

The chain links TRBV20-1 to TRBJ2-2, with TRBD2 matching over 12 bases. This CDR3 has 17 amino acids. Trimming removed 3 bases from V and 8 bases from J; junction bases left unmatched: 13. Germline loops: CDR1 DFQATT, CDR2 SNEGSKA (reference sequence). This chain's CDR3 is CSARGTTSGRIIGELFF. The CDR3 DNA is TGCAGTGCTAGGGGGACGACTAGCGGGAGAATTATTGGGGAGCTGTTTTTT.

This rearrangement joins TRBV19 to TRBJ2-2; D gene ambiguous. The CDR3 loop spans 14 amino acids. Trimming shortened V by 5 bases and J by 3 bases, and 10 bases separated the two germline ends. Germline V lookup: CDR1 LNHDA, CDR2 SQIVND (reference sequence). The CDR3 DNA sequence: TGTGCCAGTAGTCCCCCGACGGACACCGGGGAGCTGTTTTTT. Amino acid sequence: CASSPPTDTGELFF. The whole variable domain, filled in from reference TRBV19 and TRBJ2-2, reads DGGITQSPKYLFRKEGQNVTLSCEQNLNHDAMYWYRQDPGQGLRLIYYSQIVNDFQKGDIAEGYSVSREKKESFPLTVTSAQKNPTAFYLCASSPPTDTGELFFGEGSRLTVL.

This clonotype was seen just once. Possible read error: a much larger clone is one base away. The chain combines TRBV5-1 with TRBJ2-2; possibly TRBD1 for D (5 bases). V was cut by 4 bases and J by 6 bases, with 16 bases left in between. CDR1 SGHRS and CDR2 YFSETQ come from the germline V gene. CDR3 size: 15 residues. CDR3 coding DNA: TGCGCCAGCAGCATCCGTGTGGACATCTCCGGGGAGCTGTTTTTT. Its translation: CASSIRVDISGELFF.

This clonotype has more than one count but fewer than ten. The gene calls are TRBV12-3 or TRBV12-4 and TRBJ2-7; 9 nucleotides line up with TRBD2. The CDR3 contains 17 residues. Trimming took 6 bases from V and 3 from J; bases not matched to a gene: 15. CDR3 coding DNA: TGTGCCAGCAGGCCTGGTCCCCTAGCGGGAACCGGCTACGAGCAGTACTTC. Protein: CASRPGPLAGTGYEQYF.

This chain uses TRBV27 with TRBJ2-5; 12 nucleotides agree with TRBD2. Germline CDR1 MNHEY, CDR2 SMNVEV (reference sequence). The CDR3 has 14 residues. Trimming at V came to 8 bases and at J to 4 bases, leaving 5 bases not matched to a gene. The CDR3 reads CASGLAGGRETQYF. As DNA, the CDR3 is TGTGCCAGCGGGCTAGCGGGGGGGCGAGAGACCCAGTACTTC.

In this sample, this clonotype turned up a few times. The CDR3 sequence is CASSFWGEDTEAFF. The CDR3 DNA reads TGCGCCAGCAGCTTCTGGGGCGAGGACACTGAAGCTTTCTTT. The chain joins TRBV5-1 to TRBJ1-1; TRBD1 might be the D (5 bases). This CDR3 contains 14 residues. V lost 2 bases to trimming and J lost 3 bases, with 11 bases between them. Per the germline V gene, CDR1 is SGHRS and CDR2 is YFSETQ.

The CDR3 loop is CASSLSGRRVEQYF. CDR3 nucleotides: TGTGCCAGCAGCTTAAGCGGGAGAAGGGTCGAGCAGTACTTC. The rearrangement uses TRBV7-2 and TRBJ2-7, with TRBD2 matching over 8 bases. This CDR3 contains 14 residues. Germline V lookup: CDR1 SGHTA, CDR2 FQGNSA. The ends lost 2 bases at V and 6 bases at J; junction bases unmatched: 6.

This clonotype was counted between two and nine times. The chain recombines TRBV25-1 with TRBJ2-7; D is unresolved. V was pared by 1 base and J by 5 bases, with 12 bases between. This CDR3 region has 14 residues. CDR1 is MGHDK and CDR2 is SYGVNS in the germline V gene. CDR3 coding DNA: TGTGCCAGCAGTGAATTCAGAGAAGAGGACGAGCAGTACTTC. This encodes CASSEFREEDEQYF.

The chain links TRBV28 to TRBJ2-7; D ambiguous. Germline CDR1 and CDR2: MDHEN and SYDVKM. CDR3 length equals 13 residues. Between the trimmed V and J ends, which lost 7 bases and 2 bases, there was a span of 12 bases. CDR3 protein: CASIGSPPYEQYF. The CDR3, as DNA: TGTGCCAGCATTGGCTCTCCGCCCTACGAGCAGTACTTC.

The rearrangement uses TRBV14 and TRBJ1-2; maybe TRBD1 (5 bases). From germline, CDR1 is SGHDN and CDR2 FVKESK. The CDR3 contains 13 residues. The V end lost 3 bases, the J end lost 6 bases, and 11 bases lay between the germline ends. The CDR3 DNA reads TGTGCCAGCAGCCAGGGACCGTCGCATGGCTACACCTTC. It codes for CASSQGPSHGYTF.

This clonotype appeared many times. The chain links TRBV12-3 or TRBV12-4 to TRBJ2-6; D might be TRBD2 (5 bases). The V end lost 3 bases, the J end lost 2 bases, and 11 bases lay between the germline ends. CDR3 length: 16 residues. Written as DNA, the CDR3 is TGTGCCAGCAGTTTTCTGTCGGGGACTGGGGCCAACGTCCTGACTTTC. Encoded protein: CASSFLSGTGANVLTF.

This clonotype was seen a handful of times. The rearrangement joins TRBV7-9 to TRBJ2-5, with D possibly matching TRBD1 (6 bases). Germline V gene sequence: CDR1 SEHNR, CDR2 FQNEAQ (reference sequence). Trimming shortened V by 5 bases and J by 5 bases, and 18 bases separated the two germline ends. This CDR3 spans 15 amino acids. The CDR3: CASSTSTGIRETQYF. The CDR3 DNA reads as TGTGCCAGCAGCACATCAACAGGGATCCGGGAGACCCAGTACTTC.

V is TRBV9 and J is TRBJ2-2, with unresolved D. CDR3 size: 12 residues. The V gene lost 3 bases and the J gene lost 7 bases, with 7 bases spanning the gap. Per germline, CDR1 SGDLS and CDR2 YYNGEE. This CDR3 reads CASSEAIGELFF. CDR3 sequence (DNA): TGTGCCAGCAGCGAAGCGATCGGGGAGCTGTTTTTT.

This clonotype occurred a few times. The CDR3 nucleotides are TGTGCCAGCAGCTTTCGGGTAGCCTACGAGCAGTACTTC. Its protein is CASSFRVAYEQYF. The rearrangement links TRBV7-8 to TRBJ2-7; unclear D gene. CDR1 and CDR2 from the germline V gene are SGHVS and FQNEAQ. CDR3 length: 13 residues. V was trimmed by 3 bases and J by 2 bases, leaving 8 bases between them.

V is TRBV6-5 and J is TRBJ1-5; possible D gene TRBD1, 6 bases. The CDR3 is 16 residues long. In germline, CDR1 is MNHEY, CDR2 SVGAGI. Trimming left V 5 bases short and J 4 bases short, with 18 bases between. The CDR3 loop is CASSHRDTGGNQPQHF. The CDR3 coding sequence is TGTGCCAGCAGTCACCGGGACACGGGAGGGAATCAGCCCCAGCATTTT.

The V call is TRBV28, the J call TRBJ1-2, with D possibly matching TRBD1 (6 bases). The V end was cut by 6 bases, the J end by 1 base, with 18 bases between. The CDR3 length is 16 residues. Germline CDR1 and CDR2: MDHEN and SYDVKM. The chain's CDR3 is CASSRPGQRINYGYTF. The DNA of the CDR3 is TGTGCCAGCAGCCGCCCAGGACAGAGAATTAACTATGGCTACACCTTC.

In regard to this clonotype: The junction departs from germline at one end; a sequencing error may be responsible. This chain joins TRBV4-2 and TRBJ2-6; tentatively, D is TRBD1 (6 bases). This CDR3 is 17 amino acids long. Germline V gene lookup returns CDR1 LGHNA and CDR2 YNFKEQ. CDR3 sequence (DNA): TGTGCCATCAGCCCGGACAGCCTCGGCTCTGGGGCCAACGTCCTGACTTTC. It yields the protein CAISPDSLGSGANVLTF.